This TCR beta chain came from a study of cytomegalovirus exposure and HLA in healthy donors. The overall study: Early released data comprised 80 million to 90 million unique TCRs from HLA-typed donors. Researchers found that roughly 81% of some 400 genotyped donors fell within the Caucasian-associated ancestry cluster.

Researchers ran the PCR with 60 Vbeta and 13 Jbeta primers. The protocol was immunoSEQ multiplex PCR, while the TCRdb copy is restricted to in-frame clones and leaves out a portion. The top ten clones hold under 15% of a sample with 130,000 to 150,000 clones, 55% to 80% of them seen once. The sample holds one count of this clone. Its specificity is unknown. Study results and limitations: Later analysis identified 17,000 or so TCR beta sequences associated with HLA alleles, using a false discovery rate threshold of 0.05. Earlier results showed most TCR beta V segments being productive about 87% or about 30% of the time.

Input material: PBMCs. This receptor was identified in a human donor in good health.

Here the CDR3 reads CASSGQVNEKLFF. The CDR3 nucleotides are TGTGCCAGCAGCGGACAGGTTAATGAAAAACTGTTTTTT. The chain uses TRBV7-2 and TRBJ1-4, with 7 positions matching TRBD1. Unmatched junction bases numbered 1, after V lost 5 bases and J lost 4 bases. The V gene's germline CDR1 is SGHTA and CDR2 FQGNSA. The CDR3 loop spans 13 amino acids.